These 23 T cell receptor beta chains were all obtained from the same sample, sequenced in a study of blood T cell repertoires in COVID-19. TCRdb's table, derived via immunoSEQ multiplex PCR, lists solely in-frame clones and lacks some. The sample contains 310,000 or so clones, about 91% of which appear only once. Sequenced sample: PBMCs or T cells enriched from blood (not recorded which). These receptors were obtained from a woman aged 18-30 years who had recovered from COVID-19.

The rearrangement joins TRBV28 to TRBJ1-5, with 7 bases matching TRBD1. Per germline, CDR1 MDHEN and CDR2 SYDVKM. There are 15 residues in the CDR3. V lost 6 bases to trimming and J lost 1 base; unmatched junction nucleotides: 6. The chain's CDR3 is CASSNPGQSNQPQHF. CDR3 nucleotides: TGTGCCAGCAGCAACCCGGGACAGAGCAATCAGCCCCAGCATTTT. Full variable domain (remainder filled in from reference TRBV28 and TRBJ1-5): DVKVTQSSRYLVKRTGEKVFLECVQDMDHENMFWYRQDPGLGLRLIYFSYDVKMKEKGDIPEGYSVSREKKERFSLILESASTNQTSMYLCASSNPGQSNQPQHFGDGTRLSIL.

The rearrangement joins TRBV12-3 or TRBV12-4 to TRBJ2-7; possibly TRBD1 for D (5 bases). The V gene lost 4 bases and the J gene lost 5 bases, with 12 bases spanning the gap. This CDR3 region has 13 residues. The CDR3 is CASSSQGFNEQYF. The CDR3 DNA follows: TGTGCCAGCAGTTCCCAGGGTTTTAACGAGCAGTACTTC.

The CDR3 loop is CASSSSTNEQFF. CDR3 nucleotide sequence: TGTGCCAGCAGTTCCTCTACCAATGAGCAGTTCTTC. V usage is TRBV28 and J usage is TRBJ2-1; no clear D. V dropped 4 bases and J dropped 6 bases, with 7 bases sitting between them. Germline-derived CDR1 and CDR2 are MDHEN and SYDVKM. The CDR3 is 12 residues long.

The chain combines TRBV21-1 with TRBJ2-7; the table's D call TRBD2 went unverified against the DNA. TRBV21-1 is termed a pseudogene. This CDR3 has 14 residues. In nucleotides, the CDR3 is TGTGCCAGCAGCAAAGCTAGAGGGAGGCACGAGCAGTACTTC. Its translation: CASSKARGRHEQYF.

The chain carries TRBV28 and TRBJ2-7; TRBD2 matches 10 bases. The length of the CDR3 is 16 residues. V gave up 7 bases and J gave up 4 bases; unmatched junction bases: 13. CDR1 is MDHEN, CDR2 SYDVKM, per germline. CDR3 in DNA: TGTGCCAGCACCTTTCGGGCTAGCGGGAGTAGGTACGAGCAGTACTTC. Protein: CASTFRASGSRYEQYF.

The genes are TRBV28 and TRBJ1-3, with a tentative D call TRBD1 (5 bases). This CDR3 is 15 amino acids long. The V and J ends lost 8 bases and 2 bases respectively, with 16 bases between them. Germline CDR1 is MDHEN and CDR2 is SYDVKM. The CDR3 DNA follows: TGTGCCAGCCAGGGTTTGTGGGTTGCTGGAAACACCATATATTTT. It yields the protein CASQGLWVAGNTIYF.

The chain is built from TRBV7-3 and TRBJ1-2; 12 nucleotides align to TRBD1. The junction had 4 bases not matched to a gene; V was cut back by 5 bases and J by 6 bases. Germline V gene lookup returns CDR1 SGHTA and CDR2 FQGTGA. This CDR3 has 14 amino acids. The CDR3 sequence: CASSAGTGGDGYTF. CDR3 bases: TGTGCCAGCAGCGCCGGGACAGGGGGCGATGGCTACACCTTC. Based on the CDR3 plus reference TRBV7-3 and TRBJ1-2, the full variable domain is GAGVSQTPSNKVTEKGKYVELRCDPISGHTALYWYRQSLGQGPEFLIYFQGTGAADDSGLPNDRFFAVRPEGSVSTLKIQRTERGDSAVYLCASSAGTGGDGYTFGSGTRLTVV.

V and J are TRBV27 and TRBJ2-2; a possible D gene is TRBD2 (7 bases). Trimming took 5 bases from V and 3 from J, leaving 16 bases between them. In germline, CDR1 is MNHEY, CDR2 SMNVEV (reference sequence). The CDR3 loop spans 16 amino acids. CDR3 nucleotide sequence: TGTGCCAGCAGTCAACCGGGGGGCCTTGACACCGGGGAGCTGTTTTTT. This encodes CASSQPGGLDTGELFF.

The rearrangement links TRBV28 to TRBJ1-4, with D unresolved. The CDR3 has 13 residues. Per germline, CDR1 MDHEN and CDR2 SYDVKM. Trimming removed 3 bases from V and 6 bases from J, with 8 bases in between. For the CDR3, the DNA is TGTGCCAGCAGTTTTTACGGGGATGAAAAACTGTTTTTT. Translating gives CASSFYGDEKLFF. The complete variable domain, with remaining parts taken from reference TRBV28 and TRBJ1-4, reads DVKVTQSSRYLVKRTGEKVFLECVQDMDHENMFWYRQDPGLGLRLIYFSYDVKMKEKGDIPEGYSVSREKKERFSLILESASTNQTSMYLCASSFYGDEKLFFGSGTQLSVL.

This rearrangement joins TRBV28 to TRBJ1-5, with D unclear. The CDR3 has 16 amino acids. Trimming shortened V by 6 bases and J by 4 bases, and 19 bases separated the two germline ends. Germline V lookup: CDR1 MDHEN, CDR2 SYDVKM. CDR3 sequence reads: CASRTGGGYLNQPQHF. As DNA, the CDR3 is TGTGCCAGCAGGACGGGCGGAGGATACCTTAATCAGCCCCAGCATTTT.

The chain couples TRBV2 to TRBJ1-1; D gene unclear. Germline assignment: CDR1 SNHLY and CDR2 FYNNEI. CDR3 length: 14 amino acids. With 1 base removed from V and 3 bases from J, the gap between germline ends came to 9 bases. CDR3 sequence reads: CASSEVGGYTEAFF. CDR3 DNA: TGTGCCAGCAGTGAAGTAGGCGGATACACTGAAGCTTTCTTT. The whole variable domain, remainder taken from reference TRBV2 and TRBJ1-1, is EPEVTQTPSHQVTQMGQEVILRCVPISNHLYFYWYRQILGQKVEFLVSFYNNEISEKSEIFDDQFSVERPDGSNFTLKIRSTKLEDSAMYFCASSEVGGYTEAFFGQGTRLTVV.

This chain joins TRBV11-2 and TRBJ2-3, with TRBD2 identical over 8 bases. This CDR3 has 17 amino acids. Germline loops: CDR1 SGHAT, CDR2 FQNNGV. The ends lost 4 bases at V and 7 bases at J; junction bases unmatched: 16. The CDR3 coding sequence is TGTGCCAGCAGCTCGAAGAAAGCGGGGGACCTCGCTCATACGCAGTATTTT. It is translated as CASSSKKAGDLAHTQYF.

The chain is built from TRBV9 and TRBJ2-5; weak D call: TRBD1 (6 bases). Germline CDR1 SGDLS, CDR2 YYNGEE. V was shortened by 3 bases and J by 5 bases, with 20 bases between the two germline ends. The CDR3 sequence is 16 residues long. The DNA of the CDR3 is TGTGCCAGCAGCGGATACAGGGTAGTGGTCGGGGAGACCCAGTACTTC. This sequence encodes CASSGYRVVVGETQYF.

V usage is TRBV6-2 or TRBV6-3 and J usage is TRBJ1-1; D remains unclear. V was shortened by 0 bases and J by 8 bases, with 13 bases between the two germline ends. The CDR3 runs 14 residues. Germline lookup yields CDR1 MNHEY and CDR2 SVGEGT. CDR3 amino acids: CASSYSRLIREAFF. In DNA, the CDR3 is TGTGCCAGCAGTTACTCGAGGCTGATCCGGGAAGCTTTCTTT.

V usage is TRBV28 and J usage is TRBJ1-1, with 12 bases identical to TRBD1. Germline loops: CDR1 MDHEN, CDR2 SYDVKM. This CDR3 spans 15 amino acids. Losses at the gene ends were 6 bases for V and 7 bases for J; bases not matched to a gene: 9. The CDR3 is CASSSPGTGGSEAFF. CDR3 in DNA: TGTGCCAGCAGCTCACCCGGGACAGGGGGCAGTGAAGCTTTCTTT.

The chain joins TRBV27 to TRBJ2-7; D unclear. This CDR3 is built from 12 residues. The germline V gene has CDR1 MNHEY and CDR2 SMNVEV (reference sequence). The germline V and J ends were trimmed by 7 bases and 6 bases, with 13 bases remaining between them. CDR3 DNA: TGTGCCAGCACCAGGAATTTGGGCGAGCAGTACTTC. This gives the protein CASTRNLGEQYF.

The CDR3: CASSPVADNEQFF. The CDR3 DNA follows: TGTGCCAGCTCACCGGTGGCGGACAATGAGCAGTTCTTC. This rearrangement joins TRBV18 to TRBJ2-1; D uncertain. Between the trimmed V and J ends, which lost 3 bases and 5 bases, there was a span of 8 bases. This CDR3 comprises 13 residues. The germline V gene has CDR1 KGHSH and CDR2 LQKENI.

The chain links TRBV21-1 to TRBJ1-3; TRBD1, as called in the table, went unchecked against the DNA. TRBV21-1 represents a pseudogene. The CDR3 has 19 amino acids. CDR3 nucleotide sequence: TGTGCCACATGGTGTACCGGGACAGGGATCCTGAGCTCTGGAAACACCATATATTTT. It translates to CATWCTGTGILSSGNTIYF.

The chain couples TRBV28 to TRBJ1-2, with 12 bases aligning to TRBD1. Germline lookup yields CDR1 MDHEN and CDR2 SYDVKM. Losses at the gene ends were 4 bases for V and 5 bases for J; bases not matched to a gene: 11. The CDR3 is 17 residues long. The CDR3 reads CASSWGTGGATGYGYTF. CDR3 sequence (DNA): TGTGCCAGCAGTTGGGGGACAGGGGGCGCCACGGGGTATGGCTACACCTTC.

J is TRBJ2-3 and V is TRBV5-4; 11 nucleotides match TRBD1. The junction had 9 bases not matched to a gene; V was cut back by 6 bases and J by 6 bases. Germline CDR1 is SGHNT and CDR2 is YYREEE (reference sequence). The CDR3 totals 15 residues. CDR3 DNA sequence: TGTGCCAGCACCTCGTTCCGGACAGGGGGCGATACGCAGTATTTT. It specifies CASTSFRTGGDTQYF.

This chain connects TRBV5-4 to TRBJ2-3; 7 positions agree with TRBD2. V shed 2 bases, J shed 0 bases, and the junction held 3 bases outside the gene matches. The CDR3 is made up of 15 amino acids. Germline CDR1 SGHNT, CDR2 YYREEE (reference sequence). The CDR3 DNA sequence: TGTGCCAGCAGCTTTGGACTAGAAAGCACAGATACGCAGTATTTT. Its translation: CASSFGLESTDTQYF.

The chain carries TRBV3-1 (or the pseudogene TRBV3-2) and TRBJ1-6, with D perhaps matching TRBD1 (5 bases). Germline values: CDR1 LGHDT, CDR2 YNNKEL (reference sequence). V gave up 3 bases and J gave up 9 bases, with 9 bases separating them. The CDR3 covers 13 residues. CDR3 in amino acids: CASSQTVGSPLHF. Written as DNA, the CDR3 is TGTGCCAGCAGCCAGACAGTAGGTTCACCCCTCCACTTT.

The chain is built from TRBV2 and TRBJ1-6; possibly TRBD1 for D (5 bases). Per germline, CDR1 SNHLY and CDR2 FYNNEI. The length of the CDR3 is 15 residues. V was cut by 4 bases and J by 9 bases, with 16 bases left in between. The CDR3 is CASSVDSGGASPLHF. CDR3 in DNA: TGTGCCAGCAGTGTGGACTCGGGGGGTGCTTCACCCCTCCACTTT.